The TCR beta chain under discussion was sequenced for a study of CD8 T cells in ankylosing spondylitis. This clonotype was counted between two and nine times. TCRdb used MiXCR to reprocess the 5' RACE reads, holding one entry per CDR3 protein. The sample has 300,000 to 400,000 distinct CDR3 sequences; 20% are singletons. Sequencing used blood, either unsorted or a sorted T cell fraction (not recorded which). The receptor was isolated from a male donor with ankylosing spondylitis or in good health (not recorded which).

CDR3 sequence (DNA): TGTGCCAGCAGCTTGGCCGGGTTGCAGGGGGCGAAGGGCTACACCTTC. Translated: CASSLAGLQGAKGYTF. V is TRBV5-6 and J is TRBJ1-2; 8 bases are a match to TRBD1. The V segment lost 0 bases and the J segment 8 bases; nucleotides outside the gene matches: 12. CDR3 length: 16 residues. Germline CDR1 is SGHDT and CDR2 is YYEEEE. Full variable domain (rest looked up from reference TRBV5-6 and TRBJ1-2): DAGVTQSPTHLIKTRGQQVTLRCSPKSGHDTVSWYQQALGQGPQFIFQYYEEEERQRGNFPDRFSGHQFPNYSSELNVNALLLGDSALYLCASSLAGLQGAKGYTFGSGTRLTVV.